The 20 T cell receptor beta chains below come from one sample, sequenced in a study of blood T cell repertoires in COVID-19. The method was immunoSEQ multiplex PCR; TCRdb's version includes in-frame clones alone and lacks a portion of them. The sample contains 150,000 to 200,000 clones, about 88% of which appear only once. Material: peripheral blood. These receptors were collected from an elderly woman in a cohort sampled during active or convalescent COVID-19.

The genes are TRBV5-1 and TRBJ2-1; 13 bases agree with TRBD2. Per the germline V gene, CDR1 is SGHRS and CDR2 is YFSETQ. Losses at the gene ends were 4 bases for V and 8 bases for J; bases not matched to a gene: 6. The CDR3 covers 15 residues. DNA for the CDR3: TGCGCCAGCAGCATCGGGACTAGCGGGGCCGATGAGCAGTTCTTC. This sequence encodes CASSIGTSGADEQFF.

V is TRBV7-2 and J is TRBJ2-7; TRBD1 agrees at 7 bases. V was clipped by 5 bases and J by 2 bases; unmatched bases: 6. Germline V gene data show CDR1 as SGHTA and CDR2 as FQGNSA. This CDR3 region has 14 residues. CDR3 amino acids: CASSRSTGPYEQYF. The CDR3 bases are TGTGCCAGCAGCAGATCGACAGGGCCCTACGAGCAGTACTTC.

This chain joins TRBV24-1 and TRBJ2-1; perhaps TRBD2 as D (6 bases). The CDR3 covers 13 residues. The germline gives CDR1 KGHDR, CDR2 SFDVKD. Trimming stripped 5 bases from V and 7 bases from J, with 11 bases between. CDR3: CATSGDSLNEQFF. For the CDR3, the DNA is TGTGCCACCAGTGGGGACTCGTTAAATGAGCAGTTCTTC.

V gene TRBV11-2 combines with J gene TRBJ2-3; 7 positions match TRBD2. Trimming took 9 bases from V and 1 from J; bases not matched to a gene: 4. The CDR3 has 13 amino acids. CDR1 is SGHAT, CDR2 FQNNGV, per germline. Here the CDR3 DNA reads TGTGCCAGTCGGGACTACCGCACAGATACGCAGTATTTT. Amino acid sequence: CASRDYRTDTQYF.

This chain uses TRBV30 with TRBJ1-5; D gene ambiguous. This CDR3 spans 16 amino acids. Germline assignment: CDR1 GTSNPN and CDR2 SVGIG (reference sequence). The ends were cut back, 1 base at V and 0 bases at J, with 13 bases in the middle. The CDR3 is CAWSGSVAGSNQPQHF. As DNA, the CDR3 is TGTGCCTGGAGTGGATCAGTTGCTGGTAGCAATCAGCCCCAGCATTTT. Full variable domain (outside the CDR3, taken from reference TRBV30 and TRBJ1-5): SQTIHQWPATLVQPVGSPLSLECTVEGTSNPNLYWYRQAAGRGLQLLFYSVGIGQISSEVPQNLSASRPQDRQFILSSKKLLLSDSGFYLCAWSGSVAGSNQPQHFGDGTRLSIL.

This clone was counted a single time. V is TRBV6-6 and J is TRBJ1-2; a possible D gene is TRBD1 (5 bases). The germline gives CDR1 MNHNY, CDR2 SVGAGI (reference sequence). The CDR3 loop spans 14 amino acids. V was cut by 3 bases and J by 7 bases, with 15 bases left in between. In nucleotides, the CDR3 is TGTGCCAGCAGTTATGTGGCAGGGCTAGGTGGCTACACCTTC. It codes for CASSYVAGLGGYTF.

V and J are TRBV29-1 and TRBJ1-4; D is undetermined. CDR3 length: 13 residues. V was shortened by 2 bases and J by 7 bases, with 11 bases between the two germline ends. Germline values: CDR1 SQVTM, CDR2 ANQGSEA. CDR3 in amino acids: CSVERGYGEKLFF. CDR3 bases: TGCAGCGTTGAACGGGGTTACGGTGAAAAACTGTTTTTT.

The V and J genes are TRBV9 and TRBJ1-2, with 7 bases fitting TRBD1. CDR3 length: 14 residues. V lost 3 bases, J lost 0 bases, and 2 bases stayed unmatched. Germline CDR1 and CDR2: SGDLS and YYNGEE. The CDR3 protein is CASSGDRSNYGYTF. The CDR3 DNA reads TGTGCCAGCAGCGGGGACAGATCTAACTATGGCTACACCTTC. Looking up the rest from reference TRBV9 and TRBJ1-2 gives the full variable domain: DSGVTQTPKHLITATGQRVTLRCSPRSGDLSVYWYQQSLDQGLQFLIQYYNGEERAKGNILERFSAQQFPDLHSELNLSSLELGDSALYFCASSGDRSNYGYTFGSGTRLTVV.

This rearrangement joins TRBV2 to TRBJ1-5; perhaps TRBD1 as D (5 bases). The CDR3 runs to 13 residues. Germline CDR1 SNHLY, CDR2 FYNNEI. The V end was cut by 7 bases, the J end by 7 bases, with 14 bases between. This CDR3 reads CASMGRELQPQHF. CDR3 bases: TGTGCCAGCATGGGCAGGGAACTCCAGCCCCAGCATTTT.

CDR3 sequence: CAWSVLGGREKLFF. As DNA, the CDR3 is TGTGCCTGGAGTGTACTCGGGGGGCGTGAAAAACTGTTTTTT. The chain is built from TRBV30 and TRBJ1-4; a weak D match, TRBD1 (6 bases). Trimming took off 0 bases at V and 7 bases at J, with 12 bases between the two ends. The CDR3 has 14 amino acids. Looked up from germline, CDR1 is GTSNPN and CDR2 is SVGIG (reference sequence). The full variable domain, with the rest looked up from reference TRBV30 and TRBJ1-4, is SQTIHQWPATLVQPVGSPLSLECTVEGTSNPNLYWYRQAAGRGLQLLFYSVGIGQISSEVPQNLSASRPQDRQFILSSKKLLLSDSGFYLCAWSVLGGREKLFFGSGTQLSVL.

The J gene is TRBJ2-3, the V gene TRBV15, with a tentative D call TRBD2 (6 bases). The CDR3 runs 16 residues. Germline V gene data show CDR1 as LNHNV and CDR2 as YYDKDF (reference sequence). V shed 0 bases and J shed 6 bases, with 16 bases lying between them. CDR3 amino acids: CATSRDRGTRTDTQYF. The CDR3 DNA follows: TGTGCCACCAGCAGAGATCGCGGGACGCGGACGGATACGCAGTATTTT.

The CDR3 sequence is CASSSGIGNQPQHF. CDR3 nucleotides: TGTGCCAGCAGTTCAGGGATAGGCAATCAGCCCCAGCATTTT. The chain recombines TRBV2 with TRBJ1-5; possible D gene TRBD1, 5 bases. There are 14 residues in the CDR3. V shed 5 bases and J shed 2 bases, with 10 bases lying between them. The germline V gene encodes CDR1 SNHLY and CDR2 FYNNEI. The full variable domain, its missing parts supplied by reference TRBV2 and TRBJ1-5, is EPEVTQTPSHQVTQMGQEVILRCVPISNHLYFYWYRQILGQKVEFLVSFYNNEISEKSEIFDDQFSVERPDGSNFTLKIRSTKLEDSAMYFCASSSGIGNQPQHFGDGTRLSIL.

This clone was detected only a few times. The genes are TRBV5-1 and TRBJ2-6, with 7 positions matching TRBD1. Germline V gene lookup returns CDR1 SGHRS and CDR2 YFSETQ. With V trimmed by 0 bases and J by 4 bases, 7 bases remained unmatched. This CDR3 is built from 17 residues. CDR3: CASSLGTQGWGANVLTF. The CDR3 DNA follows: TGCGCCAGCAGCTTGGGCACACAGGGGTGGGGGGCCAACGTCCTGACTTTC. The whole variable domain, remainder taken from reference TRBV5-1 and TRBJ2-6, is KAGVTQTPRYLIKTRGQQVTLSCSPISGHRSVSWYQQTPGQGLQFLFEYFSETQRNKGNFPGRFSGRQFSNSRSEMNVSTLELGDSALYLCASSLGTQGWGANVLTFGAGSRLTVL.

The CDR3 loop is CASSYKGQGPTGELFF. The CDR3 DNA sequence: TGTGCCAGCAGTTATAAGGGACAGGGCCCCACCGGGGAGCTGTTTTTT. This chain connects TRBV6-2 or TRBV6-3 to TRBJ2-2, with 9 bases that match TRBD1. V lost 3 bases, J lost 4 bases, and 6 bases stayed unmatched. Germline CDR1 reads MNHEY; CDR2 reads SVGEGT. This CDR3 has 16 amino acids.

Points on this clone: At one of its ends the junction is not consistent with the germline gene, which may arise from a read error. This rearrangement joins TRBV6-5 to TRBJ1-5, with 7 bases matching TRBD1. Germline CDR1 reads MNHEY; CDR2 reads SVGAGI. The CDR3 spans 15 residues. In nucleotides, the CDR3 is TGTGCCAGCAGCCGGGGACAGTATAGCCATCAGCCCCAGCATTTT. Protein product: CASSRGQYSHQPQHF.

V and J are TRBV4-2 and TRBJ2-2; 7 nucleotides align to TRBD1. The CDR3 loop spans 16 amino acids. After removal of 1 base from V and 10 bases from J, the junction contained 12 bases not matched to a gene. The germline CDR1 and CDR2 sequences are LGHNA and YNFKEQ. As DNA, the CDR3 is TGTGCCAGCAGCCAAGTCAGGGGGTCTATGGAAGTGGAGCTGTTTTTT. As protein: CASSQVRGSMEVELFF.

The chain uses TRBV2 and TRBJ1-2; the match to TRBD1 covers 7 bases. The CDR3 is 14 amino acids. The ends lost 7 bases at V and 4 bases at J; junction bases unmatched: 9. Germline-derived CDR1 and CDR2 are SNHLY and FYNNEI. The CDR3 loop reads CASKDRARGYGYTF. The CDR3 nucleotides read TGTGCCAGCAAAGACAGGGCGCGTGGCTATGGCTACACCTTC.

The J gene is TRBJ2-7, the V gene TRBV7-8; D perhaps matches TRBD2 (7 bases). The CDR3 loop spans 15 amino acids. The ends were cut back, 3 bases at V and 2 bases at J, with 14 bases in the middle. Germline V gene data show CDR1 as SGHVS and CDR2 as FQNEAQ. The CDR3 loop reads CASSLGGGVPYEQYF. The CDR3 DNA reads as TGTGCCAGCAGCTTGGGAGGGGGTGTCCCCTACGAGCAGTACTTC. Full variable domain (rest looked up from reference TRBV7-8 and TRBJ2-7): GAGVSQSPRYKVAKRGQDVALRCDPISGHVSLFWYQQALGQGPEFLTYFQNEAQLDKSGLPSDRFFAERPEGSVSTLKIQRTQQEDSAVYLCASSLGGGVPYEQYFGPGTRLTVT.

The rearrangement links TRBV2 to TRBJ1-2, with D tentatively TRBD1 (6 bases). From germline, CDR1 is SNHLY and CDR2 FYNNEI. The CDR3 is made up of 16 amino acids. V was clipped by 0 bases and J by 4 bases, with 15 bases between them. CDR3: CASSEARGAGGYGYTF. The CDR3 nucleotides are TGTGCCAGCAGTGAAGCCCGGGGGGCTGGTGGCTATGGCTACACCTTC.

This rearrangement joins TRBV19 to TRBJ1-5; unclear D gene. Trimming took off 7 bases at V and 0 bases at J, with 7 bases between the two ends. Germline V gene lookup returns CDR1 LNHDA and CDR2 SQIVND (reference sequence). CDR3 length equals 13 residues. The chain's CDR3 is CASNPFSNQPQHF. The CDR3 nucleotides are TGTGCCAGTAATCCGTTTAGCAATCAGCCCCAGCATTTT.